This T cell receptor beta chain comes out of a study of regulatory T cells in long-lasting Graves disease. Study at large: To qualify as persistent, Graves' disease required over 5 years of antithyroid drugs with positive TSH receptor antibodies. Study outcomes and limitations: Relative to new patients (roughly 950), persistent patients exhibited greater sharing of public clonotypes (2,741).

This clonotype was detected many times. What it binds is not known. Time point in this sample: persistent/refractory GD, antithyroid drugs over 5 years with positive TRAb. After RNA was extracted from PBMCs, the TCR library was made from it. TCR beta libraries were built with iRepertoire HTBI primers and Arm-PCR of CDR3 regions. TCRdb redid the calling of the multiplex PCR reads with MiXCR, one entry per CDR3 protein. The data contain about 470,000 distinct CDR3 sequences, roughly 20% of them singletons. Here the sequenced sample was peripheral blood mononuclear cells (PBMCs), taken when the disease was refractory, from a patient treated with antithyroid drugs. The sequence was obtained from a female donor with Graves disease.

CDR3 sequence reads: CASSYTSAYEQYF. CDR3 bases: TGTGCCAGCAGCTATACGTCGGCCTACGAGCAGTACTTC. V is TRBV6-1 and J is TRBJ2-7; no reliable D call. V was trimmed by 6 bases and J by 2 bases, leaving 11 bases between them. This CDR3 contains 13 residues. CDR1 MNHNS and CDR2 SASEGT come from the germline V gene.